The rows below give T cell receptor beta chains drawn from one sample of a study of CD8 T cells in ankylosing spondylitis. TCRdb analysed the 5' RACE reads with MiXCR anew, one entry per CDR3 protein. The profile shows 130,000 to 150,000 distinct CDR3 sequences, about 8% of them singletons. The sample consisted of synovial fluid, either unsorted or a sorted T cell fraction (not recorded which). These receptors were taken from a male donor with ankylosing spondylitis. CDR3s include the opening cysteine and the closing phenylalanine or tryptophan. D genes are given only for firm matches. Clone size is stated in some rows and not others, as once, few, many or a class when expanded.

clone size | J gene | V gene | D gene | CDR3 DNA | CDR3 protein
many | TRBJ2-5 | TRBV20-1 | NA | TGCAGTGCTAGTTCCCAGCCACAAGAGACCCAGTACTTC | CSASSQPQETQYF
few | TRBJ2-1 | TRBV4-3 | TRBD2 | TGCGCCAGCAGCCGAGGACTAGTCTACTCCTACAATGAGCAGTTCTTC | CASSRGLVYSYNEQFF
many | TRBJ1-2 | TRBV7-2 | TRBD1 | TGTGCCAGCAGCCCGGGACAGGGATTTGGCTACACCTTC | CASSPGQGFGYTF
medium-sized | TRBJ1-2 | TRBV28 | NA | TGTGCCAGCAGTTTATATCGGACAGACTATGGCTACACCTTC | CASSLYRTDYGYTF
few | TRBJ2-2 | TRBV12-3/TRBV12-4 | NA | TGTGCCAGCAACAGATTGGCGGACACCGGGGAGCTGTTTTTT | CASNRLADTGELFF
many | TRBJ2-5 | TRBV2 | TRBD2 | TGTGCCAGCAGTGAAGCGCGGACTAGCGGGATCCAAGAGACCCAGTACTTC | CASSEARTSGIQETQYF
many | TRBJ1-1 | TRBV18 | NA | TGTGCCAGCTCACCACCGTCAGTACGAGACACTGAAGCTTTCTTT | CASSPPSVRDTEAFF
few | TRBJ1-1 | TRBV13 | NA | TGTGCCAGCAGCTTAGGGTTAAGCGGTGGGACTGAAGCTTTCTTT | CASSLGLSGGTEAFF
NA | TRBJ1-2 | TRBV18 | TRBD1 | TGTGCCAGCTCACCACTAACCCTAACAGGGGGAGGCGGTGGCTACACCTTC | CASSPLTLTGGGGGYTF
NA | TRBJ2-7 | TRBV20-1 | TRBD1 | TGTGGTATTCGGGACAGGGGGCTTTACTTC | CGIRDRGLYF
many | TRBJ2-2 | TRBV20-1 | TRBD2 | TGCAGTGCCAGGACTAGCGGGGGGGTCACCACCGGGGAGCTGTTTTTT | CSARTSGGVTTGELFF
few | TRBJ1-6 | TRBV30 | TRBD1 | TGTGCCTGGAGGGAATCGGACAGGGAAAATTCACCCCTCCACTTT | CAWRESDRENSPLHF
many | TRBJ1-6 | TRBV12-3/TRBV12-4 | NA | TGTGCCAGCAGTTTTGGCCAGCTAAATTCACCCCTCCACTTT | CASSFGQLNSPLHF
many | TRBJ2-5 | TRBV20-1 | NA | TGCAGTGCAGTCGCGGGCCAAGAGACCCAGTACTTC | CSAVAGQETQYF
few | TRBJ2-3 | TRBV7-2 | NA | TGTGCCAGCAGCTCAATGGACGGCCTGGGTACGCAGTATTTT | CASSSMDGLGTQYF
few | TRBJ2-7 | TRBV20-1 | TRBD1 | TGCAGTGCTAGTAACAGGGGGCTATACGAGCAGTACTTC | CSASNRGLYEQYF
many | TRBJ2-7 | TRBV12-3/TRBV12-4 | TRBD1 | TGTGCCAGCAGTCCTAGGGGACAGGGGGAAGTGTACGAGCAGTACTTC | CASSPRGQGEVYEQYF
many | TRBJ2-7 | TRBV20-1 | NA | TGCAGTGCTCGTCCGGGATTCAACTACGAGCAGTACTTC | CSARPGFNYEQYF
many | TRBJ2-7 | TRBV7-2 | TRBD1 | TGTGCCAGCAGCTTACAGGGGGCCTACGAGCAGTACTTC | CASSLQGAYEQYF
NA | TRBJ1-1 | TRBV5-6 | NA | TGTGCCAGCAGCCACCCGGGGGACGGCACTGAAGCTTTCTTT | CASSHPGDGTEAFF
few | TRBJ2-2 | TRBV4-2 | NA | TGTGCCAGCAGCCAAGATTATTCCACGGCCGGGGAGCTGTTTTTT | CASSQDYSTAGELFF
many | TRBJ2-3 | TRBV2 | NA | TGTGCCAGCAGTAGTTCTCTGGATACGCAGTATTTT | CASSSSLDTQYF
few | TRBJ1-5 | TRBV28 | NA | TGTGCCAGCAGCACTTTACAGGGTGTGAGCAATCAGCCCCAGCATTTT | CASSTLQGVSNQPQHF
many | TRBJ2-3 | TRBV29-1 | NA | TGCAGCGTTGGGGGGACCATGGATACGCAGTATTTT | CSVGGTMDTQYF
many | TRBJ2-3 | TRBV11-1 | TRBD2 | TGTGCCAGCAGCTTTCGACTAGCGGGGGCCCTACAGAGCACAGATACGCAGTATTTT | CASSFRLAGALQSTDTQYF
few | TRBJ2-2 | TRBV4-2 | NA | TGTGCCAGCAGCCAAGATCGGGGCAGGGGAAGTGGTACCGGGGAGCTGTTTTTT | CASSQDRGRGSGTGELFF
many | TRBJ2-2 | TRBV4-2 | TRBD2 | TGTGCCAGCAGCCAAGTAGTGCAGCGGGGGTTAAACACCGGGGAGCTGTTTTTT | CASSQVVQRGLNTGELFF
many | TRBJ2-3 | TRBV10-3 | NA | TGTGCCATCAGTGAGTGGGCAGATACGCAGTATTTT | CAISEWADTQYF
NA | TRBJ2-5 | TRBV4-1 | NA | TGCGCCAGCAGCCAAGTTACGGGGGGCGAGACCCAGTACTTC | CASSQVTGGETQYF
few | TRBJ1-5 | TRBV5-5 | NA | TGTGCCAGCATCAGGGGCAGGGCGCCAAGGCAGCCCCAGCATTTT | CASIRGRAPRQPQHF
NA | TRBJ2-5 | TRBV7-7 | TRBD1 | TGTGCTAGCAGCAGCGACAGGGGTGGGACCCAGTACTTC | CASSSDRGGTQYF
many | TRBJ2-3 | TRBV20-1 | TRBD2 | TGCAGTGTCTCTTCCGGGACTAGCGGGAGCACAGATACGCAGTATTTT | CSVSSGTSGSTDTQYF
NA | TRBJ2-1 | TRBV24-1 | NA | TGTGCCACCAGTGATTATCAGGGGAACAATGAGCAGTCCTTC | CATSDYQGNNEQSF
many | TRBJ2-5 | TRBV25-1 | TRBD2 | TGTGCCAGCAGTGGACTTGGGGGGGGACAAGAGACCCAGTACTTC | CASSGLGGGQETQYF
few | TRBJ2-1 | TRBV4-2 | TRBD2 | TGTGCCAGCAGCCAAGTCGTAACTAGCGGGAGAGGGGAGCAGTTCTTC | CASSQVVTSGRGEQFF
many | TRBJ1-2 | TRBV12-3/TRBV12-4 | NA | TGTGCCAGCAGGACTCACAGTATCCAAGGCTATGGCTACACCTTC | CASRTHSIQGYGYTF
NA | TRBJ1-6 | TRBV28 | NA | TGTGCCAGCAGCTCCACCCGGGACGGGCTGGCCCTCCTCCACTTT | CASSSTRDGLALLHF
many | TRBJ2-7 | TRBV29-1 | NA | TGCAGCGTTGGGCGAGGGGGGGCCTACGAGCAGTACTTC | CSVGRGGAYEQYF
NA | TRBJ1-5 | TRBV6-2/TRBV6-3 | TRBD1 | TGTGCCACCCTAGGACAGGGGAATCAGCCCCAGCATTTT | CATLGQGNQPQHF
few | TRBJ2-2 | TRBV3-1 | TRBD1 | TGTGCCAGCAGTCGGGGACAGGTCGTGACCGGGGAGCTGTTTTTT | CASSRGQVVTGELFF
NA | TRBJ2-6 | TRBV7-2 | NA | TGTGCCAGCAGAGCTGAGGAGGCTGGGGCCAACGTCCTGACTTTC | CASRAEEAGANVLTF
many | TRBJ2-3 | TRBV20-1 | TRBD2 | TGCAGTGCCGTCCAACCCCTAGCGGGACGGGCAGATACGCAGTATTTT | CSAVQPLAGRADTQYF
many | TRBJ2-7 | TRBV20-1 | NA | TGCAGTGCGGTGCGACCAGGGAGCGACGAGCAGTACTTC | CSAVRPGSDEQYF
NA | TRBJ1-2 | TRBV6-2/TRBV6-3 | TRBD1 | TGTGCCAGCAGCAGGACAGGGACCTTTGGCTACACCTTC | CASSRTGTFGYTF